The 13 T cell receptor beta chains in this list originate from one sample, sequenced in a study of regulatory T cells in long-lasting Graves disease (dated by TCRdb to the early 2020s). Libraries were made using multiplex PCR. The reads were generated on an Illumina HiSeq 4000. TCR beta libraries were built with iRepertoire HTBI primers and Arm-PCR amplification of CDR3 regions. TCRdb reran the public reads through fastp at Q25 and MiXCR, keeping productive beta chains. Rows are combined by CDR3 protein, so each entry shows the most common genes and DNA. This sample is represented by about 470,000 distinct CDR3 sequences; less than 25% of them were singletons. The ten biggest clones cover 6.5% to 8% of the sample. This sample's time point label indicates: persistent/refractory GD, antithyroid drugs over 5 years with positive TRAb. For both TCR sequencing and RNA sequencing, RNA was extracted from PBMCs using TRIzol.

Sequencing used peripheral blood mononuclear cells (PBMCs), obtained when the disease was refractory, from a patient treated with antithyroid drugs. The receptor source for this set is a female donor with Graves disease.

This chain links TRBV7-3 with TRBJ2-1; D is possibly TRBD2 (5 bases). V shed 2 bases and J shed 7 bases, with 15 bases lying between them. This CDR3 comprises 15 residues. Germline CDR1 SGHTA, CDR2 FQGTGA. CDR3 sequence reads: CASSLVSGIGNEQFF. CDR3 nucleotides: TGTGCCAGCAGCTTAGTATCCGGGATTGGGAATGAGCAGTTCTTC.

This clonotype has more than one count but fewer than ten. This chain uses TRBV4-2 with TRBJ1-1; D is perhaps TRBD1 (5 bases). Germline CDR1 is LGHNA and CDR2 is YNFKEQ. V lost 10 bases and J 3 bases, leaving 18 bases between the germline ends. CDR3 length: 14 residues. CDR3 coding DNA: TGTGCCACCGTGGGGGGGGTCAGGGACACTGAAGCTTTCTTT. It codes for CATVGGVRDTEAFF.

CDR3 in amino acids: CASNSLAEVYNEQFF. CDR3 in DNA: TGTGCCAGCAATTCCCTAGCGGAGGTCTACAATGAGCAGTTCTTC. This chain joins TRBV28 and TRBJ2-1, with 7 bases identical to TRBD2. Losses at the gene ends were 7 bases for V and 3 bases for J; bases not matched to a gene: 9. There are 15 residues in the CDR3. The germline V gene encodes CDR1 MDHEN and CDR2 SYDVKM.

The chain links TRBV3-1 to TRBJ1-6; D remains ambiguous. CDR1 is LGHDT, CDR2 YNNKEL, per germline (reference sequence). This CDR3 spans 15 amino acids. V lost 2 bases to trimming and J lost 3 bases, with 8 bases between them. The CDR3 sequence is CASSQLLIYNSPLHF. CDR3 in DNA: TGTGCCAGCAGCCAATTACTGATCTATAATTCACCCCTCCACTTT.

The gene calls are TRBV30 and TRBJ2-7; D unclear. This CDR3 has 12 amino acids. The germline V gene has CDR1 GTSNPN and CDR2 SVGIG (reference sequence). The germline V and J ends were trimmed by 4 bases and 3 bases, with 10 bases remaining between them. The CDR3: CAWTSADYEQYF. The CDR3 nucleotides read TGTGCCTGGACCAGCGCGGACTACGAGCAGTACTTC.

This clonotype was counted at least ten times. The chain combines TRBV19 with TRBJ1-5; D not certain. This CDR3 contains 15 residues. Trimming left V 3 bases short and J 0 bases short, with 9 bases between. The V gene's germline CDR1 is LNHDA and CDR2 SQIVND (reference sequence). CDR3 region: CASSMRQTSNQPQHF. The DNA for the CDR3 is TGTGCCAGTAGTATGAGGCAGACTAGCAATCAGCCCCAGCATTTT.

The rearrangement uses TRBV28 and TRBJ1-6; TRBD1 aligns across 8 bases. Germline loops: CDR1 MDHEN, CDR2 SYDVKM. J was trimmed by 6 bases and V by 2 bases; bases with no gene match: 3. The CDR3 contains 15 residues. In DNA, the CDR3 is TGTGCCAGCAGTTTAGGCGACAGGGGTAATTCACCCCTCCACTTT. This encodes CASSLGDRGNSPLHF.

This clonotype was seen many times. This chain joins TRBV28 and TRBJ2-7, with 10 bases matching TRBD2. The CDR3 has 13 amino acids. Trimming took 3 bases from V and 7 from J; bases not matched to a gene: 3. Germline loops: CDR1 MDHEN, CDR2 SYDVKM. The DNA for the CDR3 is TGTGCCAGCAGTTTTAGCGGGAGGCTTGAGCAGTACTTC. Amino acid sequence: CASSFSGRLEQYF. Supplemented by reference TRBV28 and TRBJ2-7, the full variable domain reads DVKVTQSSRYLVKRTGEKVFLECVQDMDHENMFWYRQDPGLGLRLIYFSYDVKMKEKGDIPEGYSVSREKKERFSLILESASTNQTSMYLCASSFSGRLEQYFGPGTRLTVT.

This clonotype was counted a few times. The chain couples TRBV6-5 to TRBJ1-3; 7 bases match TRBD1. The CDR3 contains 15 residues. Germline V lookup: CDR1 MNHEY, CDR2 SVGAGI. J was trimmed by 2 bases and V by 0 bases; bases with no gene match: 1. The CDR3 spells CASSYSGTAGNTIYF. DNA of the CDR3: TGTGCCAGCAGTTACTCAGGGACAGCTGGAAACACCATATATTTT.

This clonotype was seen repeatedly, ten times or more. The chain carries TRBV6-1 and TRBJ2-7, with 7 bases aligning to TRBD1. The length of the CDR3 is 15 residues. V shed 1 base and J 3 bases; nucleotides not matched to a gene: 6. Germline V gene data show CDR1 as MNHNS and CDR2 as SASEGT. The CDR3 protein is CASSEGGGTGYEQYF. CDR3 bases: TGTGCCAGCAGTGAAGGAGGGGGCACAGGCTACGAGCAGTACTTC.

This clonotype was recorded many times. V is TRBV5-6 and J is TRBJ2-5, with no clear D. The CDR3 is made up of 14 amino acids. With 4 bases removed from V and 2 bases from J, the gap between germline ends came to 12 bases. Germline V gene lookup returns CDR1 SGHDT and CDR2 YYEEEE. The CDR3 reads CASSLPSPQETQYF. CDR3 sequence (DNA): TGTGCCAGCAGCCTACCATCCCCACAAGAGACCCAGTACTTC.

In this sample, this clonotype turned up many times. The CDR3 DNA reads as TGTGCCAGCAGTTTTCCGTCCAGGGTAGAGGGCTACACCTTC. It specifies CASSFPSRVEGYTF. The chain links TRBV12-3 or TRBV12-4 to TRBJ1-2; D is possibly TRBD1 (5 bases). This CDR3 contains 14 residues. With 3 bases removed from V and 8 bases from J, the gap between germline ends came to 16 bases.

This clonotype was counted once. J is TRBJ2-7 and V is TRBV14; D assignment may be TRBD1 or TRBD2 (5 bases each). This CDR3 has 16 amino acids. Germline CDR1 SGHDN, CDR2 FVKESK. V was pared by 5 bases and J by 1 base, with 18 bases between. Here the CDR3 DNA reads TGTGCCAGCAGCAGGACCTCGGGACGGCAATCCTACGAGCAGTACTTC. Translation: CASSRTSGRQSYEQYF. Variable domain in full (rest from reference TRBV14 and TRBJ2-7): EAGVTQFPSHSVIEKGQTVTLRCDPISGHDNLYWYRRVMGKEIKFLLHFVKESKQDESGMPNNRFLAERTGGTYSTLKVQPAELEDSGVYFCASSRTSGRQSYEQYFGPGTRLTVT.